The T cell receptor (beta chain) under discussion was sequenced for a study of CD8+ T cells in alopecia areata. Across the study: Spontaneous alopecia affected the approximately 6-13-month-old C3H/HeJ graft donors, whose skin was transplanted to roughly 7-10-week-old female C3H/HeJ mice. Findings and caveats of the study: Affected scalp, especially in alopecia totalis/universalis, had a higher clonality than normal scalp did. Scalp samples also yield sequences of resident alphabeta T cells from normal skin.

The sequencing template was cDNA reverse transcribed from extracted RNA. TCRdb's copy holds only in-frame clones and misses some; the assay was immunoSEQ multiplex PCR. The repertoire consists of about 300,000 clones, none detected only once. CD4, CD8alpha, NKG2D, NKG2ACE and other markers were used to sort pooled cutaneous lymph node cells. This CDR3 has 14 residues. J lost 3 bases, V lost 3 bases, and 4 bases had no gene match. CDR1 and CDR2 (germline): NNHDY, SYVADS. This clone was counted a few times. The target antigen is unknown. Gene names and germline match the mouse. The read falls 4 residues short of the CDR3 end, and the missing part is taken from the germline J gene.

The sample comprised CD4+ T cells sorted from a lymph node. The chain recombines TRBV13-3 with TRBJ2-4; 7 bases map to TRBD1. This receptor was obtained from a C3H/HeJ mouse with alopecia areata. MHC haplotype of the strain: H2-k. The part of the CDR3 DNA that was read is TGTGCCAGCAGTGCTGACAGGGAGCAAAAC. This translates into CASSADREQN. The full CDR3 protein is CASSADREQNTLYF. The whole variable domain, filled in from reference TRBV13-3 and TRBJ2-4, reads EAAVTQSPRSKVAVTGGKVTLSCHQTNNHDYMYWYRQDTGHGLRLIHYSYVADSTEKGDIPDGYKASRPSQENFSLILELASLSQTAVYFCASSADREQNTLYFGAGTRLSVL.